A selection of T cell receptor beta chains follows, all from one sample in a study of vaccination effects on CD4 cells after COVID-19. Antigens for these TCRs are unknown. This table comes from immunoSEQ multiplex PCR, and its TCRdb copy is limited to in-frame clones, with some not included. The sample holds around 30,000 clones; about 71% are singletons and the top ten take 3% to 4%. Sequenced material: CD4+ T cells from PBMCs cultured without peptide, taken before COVID-19 vaccination. Source of these receptors: a human donor who received a COVID-19 vaccine. The CDR3 runs from the conserved cysteine through the conserved F or W. D genes are given only for firm matches. Not every row has a clone size; where given, it reads once, few, many or a size class.

V gene	CDR3 length	D gene	J gene	clone size	CDR3 DNA	CDR3 protein
TRBV5-1	15	-	TRBJ1-1	-	TGCGCCAGCAGCTTGACCGGGACGGCGAACACTGAAGCTTTCTTT	CASSLTGTANTEAFF
TRBV7-9	14	TRBD1	TRBJ2-7	-	TGTGCCAGCAGCCAGGGACAGGGGTTGTACGAGCAGTACTTC	CASSQGQGLYEQYF
TRBV15	14	-	TRBJ2-7	-	TGTGCCACCAGCAGAGATACAGTGTCCTACGAGCAGTACTTC	CATSRDTVSYEQYF
TRBV5-6	14	-	TRBJ1-3	-	TGTGCCAGCAGCTTCTGGAACTCTGGAAACACCATATATTTT	CASSFWNSGNTIYF
TRBV6-5	14	-	TRBJ1-1	-	TGTGCCAGCAGTTACAATTCGGTAGGGCCTGAAGCTTTCTTT	CASSYNSVGPEAFF
TRBV19	13	-	TRBJ1-3	-	TGTGCCAGTAGTGTGGCAGCTGGAAACACCATATATTTT	CASSVAAGNTIYF
TRBV29-1	13	-	TRBJ1-1	-	TGCAGCGTTGAGGCAGCCATGAACACTGAAGCTTTCTTT	CSVEAAMNTEAFF
TRBV27	18	-	TRBJ2-1	few	TGTGCCAGCAGTAGAGGGATAGGGGTTTCTAGCTCCTACAATGAGCAGTTCTTC	CASSRGIGVSSSYNEQFF
TRBV12-2	22	-	TRBJ2-3	-	TGTGCAAGTCGCTTAGGCCCTGTTGCTACTAGCGGGGGGCTCCGATACACAGATACGCAGTATTTT	CASRLGPVATSGGLRYTDTQYF
TRBV7-9	12	-	TRBJ1-1	-	TGTGCCAGCAGCTTAGTTCATCCTGAAGCTTTCTTT	CASSLVHPEAFF
TRBV11-2	16	TRBD1	TRBJ2-5	few	TGTGCCAGCAGCTCCCAGGGACAGGGGCTACAAGAGACCCAGTACTTC	CASSSQGQGLQETQYF